This entry describes one T cell receptor (beta chain). Other DNA sequences in the sample encode the same CDR3. This entry comes from a study of shared clonotypes between healthy human individuals. Trimming cost V 6 bases and J 6 bases; bases outside gene matches: 4. CDR1 MNHEY and CDR2 SMNVEV come from the germline V gene (reference sequence). The CDR3 contains 13 residues. Every subset had its genomic DNA shared out evenly among several immunoSEQ plates. Sequenced by immunoSEQ multiplex PCR; TCRdb stores in-frame clones only, minus some. The sample includes roughly 2,500,000 clones, 80% to 95% seen only once; the top ten take approximately 0.37%.

The sequencing sample was made of naive CD4+ T cells from PBMCs. Subset noted: CD45RA+ positively selected. The chain recombines TRBV27 with TRBJ1-2, with 10 bases that match TRBD1. The source of this sequence is a man younger than 35 in good health. Some clones in this sample may be carry-over from other donors' samples. The CDR3, as DNA: TGTGCCAGCAGGCCGACAGGGGGCGATGGCTACACCTTC. Protein: CASRPTGGDGYTF.